The entry below describes one TCR beta chain. What it binds is unknown. The CDR3 is 13 residues long. CDR1 and CDR2 (germline): SGHNT, YENEEA. J gave up 10 bases and V 7 bases, and 7 bases lay outside the gene matches. All donors participated as healthy donors of bone marrow. The data derive from a study of cytomegalovirus exposure and HLA in healthy donors. Study as a whole: Sequencing of about 179 million T cells in an earlier analysis found about 120 million unique TCR beta sequences. Findings of the study overall: With high specificity and sensitivity, the classifier reportedly diagnosed cytomegalovirus status.

PCR primers comprised 60 Vbeta and 13 Jbeta primers. This table comes from immunoSEQ multiplex PCR, and its TCRdb copy is limited to in-frame clones, with some not included. There are about 130,000 clones in the sample; over 80% occur only once, and approximately 20% lies in the top ten. Sequencing was performed on PBMCs. This clonotype originated in a man aged 18 to 30 in good health and CMV-seropositive. The rearrangement uses TRBV11-3 and TRBJ1-4, with 9 nucleotides matching TRBD1. This chain's CDR3 is CASNPRQGGKLFF. The CDR3 DNA is TGTGCCAGCAACCCGCGACAGGGGGGAAAACTGTTTTTT.